The 15 T cell receptor beta chains listed next were all sequenced from one sample in a study of pediatric ulcerative colitis. During colonoscopy, one to two rectal pinch biopsies were collected. The repertoire was sequenced with immunoSEQ multiplex PCR; TCRdb's copy has only in-frame clones and lacks some. The sample gives 18,000 or so clones, roughly 80% of which show up once; over 6.5% is in the top ten. Sequencing input: gut tissue. Source of these receptors: a boy younger than 18 with moderate ulcerative colitis.

Only a few counts were recorded for this clone. The chain carries TRBV15 and TRBJ2-7; the D gene could be TRBD1 or TRBD2 (5 bases each). Germline V gene lookup returns CDR1 LNHNV and CDR2 YYDKDF (reference sequence). V was cut by 1 base and J by 3 bases, with 16 bases left in between. This CDR3 is 16 amino acids long. This chain's CDR3 is CATSRANVMGDYEQYF. CDR3 DNA: TGTGCCACCAGCAGAGCGAACGTGATGGGGGACTACGAGCAGTACTTC. The full variable domain, its missing parts supplied by reference TRBV15 and TRBJ2-7, is DAMVIQNPRYQVTQFGKPVTLSCSQTLNHNVMYWYQQKSSQAPKLLFHYYDKDFNNEADTPDNFQSRRPNTSFCFLDIRSPGLGDTAMYLCATSRANVMGDYEQYFGPGTRLTVT.

This chain joins TRBV4-1 and TRBJ1-4; tentatively, D is TRBD1 (5 bases). The CDR3 has 16 amino acids. Trimming cost V 3 bases and J 2 bases, with 13 bases left between them. The germline gives CDR1 MGHRA, CDR2 YSYEKL. CDR3 loop: CASSHSGGKTNEKLFF. In DNA, the CDR3 is TGCGCCAGCAGCCACTCTGGGGGGAAGACTAATGAAAAACTGTTTTTT.

The rearrangement joins TRBV6-1 to TRBJ2-1; tentatively, D is TRBD2 (5 bases). V shed 5 bases and J shed 9 bases, with 17 bases lying between them. The CDR3 spans 14 residues. Germline-derived CDR1 and CDR2 are MNHNS and SASEGT. CDR3 residues: CASSWFDSGIEQFF. CDR3 in DNA: TGTGCCAGCAGTTGGTTTGATTCGGGGATTGAGCAGTTCTTC.

The chain joins TRBV5-6 to TRBJ2-7, with D possibly matching TRBD2 (6 bases). Germline CDR1 reads SGHDT; CDR2 reads YYEEEE. V was shortened by 2 bases and J by 3 bases, with 12 bases between the two germline ends. The CDR3 extends over 14 amino acids. This CDR3 reads CASSFGTVYYEQYF. CDR3 nucleotide sequence: TGTGCCAGCAGCTTCGGGACTGTATACTACGAGCAGTACTTC. Filled out from reference TRBV5-6 and TRBJ2-7, the complete variable domain reads DAGVTQSPTHLIKTRGQQVTLRCSPKSGHDTVSWYQQALGQGPQFIFQYYEEEERQRGNFPDRFSGHQFPNYSSELNVNALLLGDSALYLCASSFGTVYYEQYFGPGTRLTVT.

The rearrangement links TRBV27 to TRBJ1-1, with D perhaps matching TRBD1 (5 bases). Trimming took off 3 bases at V and 0 bases at J, with 14 bases between the two ends. This CDR3 has 16 residues. Germline assignment: CDR1 MNHEY and CDR2 SMNVEV (reference sequence). The CDR3 nucleotides read TGTGCCAGCAGTTTTGAAGCAGGGTACATGAACACTGAAGCTTTCTTT. Encoded protein: CASSFEAGYMNTEAFF.

This clone has more than one count but fewer than ten. The chain uses TRBV7-2 and TRBJ1-2; the D gene is possibly TRBD1 (6 bases). The CDR3 length is 15 residues. CDR1 and CDR2 from the germline V gene are SGHTA and FQGNSA. Deletions cut 4 bases from V and 7 bases from J, with 19 bases between. The CDR3: CASSSRDTPRRGYTF. The DNA for the CDR3 is TGTGCCAGCAGCTCCCGGGACACTCCTAGGCGTGGCTACACCTTC.

This clone was found a few times. The chain recombines TRBV25-1 with TRBJ2-3, with a possible D match to TRBD1 (6 bases). The CDR3 loop spans 13 amino acids. Per the germline V gene, CDR1 is MGHDK and CDR2 is SYGVNS. With 8 bases removed from V and 3 bases from J, the gap between germline ends came to 12 bases. CDR3 in DNA: TGTGCCAGCTCAAAACAGGGTACAGATACGCAGTATTTT. Amino acid sequence: CASSKQGTDTQYF.

This chain links TRBV6-1 with TRBJ2-3, with D hard to call. This CDR3 is 13 amino acids long. Germline CDR1 MNHNS, CDR2 SASEGT. V lost 4 bases, J lost 0 bases, and 5 bases lay in between. The CDR3 reads CASSVVSTDTQYF. DNA for the CDR3: TGTGCCAGCAGTGTGGTGAGCACAGATACGCAGTATTTT.

This chain links TRBV6-5 with TRBJ2-3; perhaps TRBD2 as D (7 bases). The germline V gene has CDR1 MNHEY and CDR2 SVGAGI. The CDR3 loop spans 15 amino acids. Trimming cost V 3 bases and J 3 bases, with 13 bases left between them. CDR3 bases: TGTGCCAGCAGTTATCAGGGAGGGGGTACAGATACGCAGTATTTT. Its protein is CASSYQGGGTDTQYF.

V gene TRBV11-1 combines with J gene TRBJ1-2; TRBD1 might be the D (5 bases). V was clipped by 2 bases and J by 2 bases, with 15 bases between them. The CDR3 runs 16 residues. CDR1 SGHAT and CDR2 FQDESV come from the germline V gene (reference sequence). DNA of the CDR3: TGTGCCAGCAGCTTATCGGACAATCCCCAAAACTATGGCTACACCTTC. Protein product: CASSLSDNPQNYGYTF. Supplemented by reference TRBV11-1 and TRBJ1-2, the full variable domain reads EAEVAQSPRYKITEKSQAVAFWCDPISGHATLYWYRQILGQGPELLVQFQDESVVDDSQLPKDRFSAERLKGVDSTLKIQPAELGDSAMYLCASSLSDNPQNYGYTFGSGTRLTVV.

This chain connects TRBV10-3 to TRBJ2-7, with 7 bases matching TRBD2. CDR1 and CDR2 (germline): ENHRY, SYGVKD. Trimming cost V 6 bases and J 0 bases; bases outside gene matches: 2. This CDR3 spans 13 amino acids. The CDR3 spells CAISSSGSYEQYF. In nucleotides, the CDR3 is TGTGCCATCAGCTCTAGCGGCTCCTACGAGCAGTACTTC.

The chain joins TRBV5-1 to TRBJ2-2; weak D call: TRBD1 (5 bases). The germline V and J ends were trimmed by 5 bases and 4 bases, with 9 bases remaining between them. From germline, CDR1 is SGHRS and CDR2 YFSETQ. The CDR3 runs 13 residues. The CDR3 nucleotides are TGCGCCAGCAGGGCGACAGTCACCGGGGAGCTGTTTTTT. It yields the protein CASRATVTGELFF.

The genes are TRBV29-1 and TRBJ2-2; D is ambiguous. The V end lost 6 bases, the J end lost 8 bases, and 10 bases lay between the germline ends. CDR1 is SQVTM, CDR2 ANQGSEA, per germline. There are 11 residues in the CDR3. For the CDR3, the DNA is TGCAGCGTCTCAGGTGGGGGGGAGCTGTTTTTT. As protein: CSVSGGGELFF.

The CDR3 nucleotides read TGCGCCAGCAGCCAAGAGGTCACCCGAACCATATATTTT. Amino acid sequence: CASSQEVTRTIYF. The chain couples TRBV4-1 to TRBJ1-3; D gene ambiguous. The CDR3 runs 13 residues. Per germline, CDR1 MGHRA and CDR2 YSYEKL. V lost 0 bases to trimming and J lost 10 bases, with 10 bases between them.

The chain uses TRBV7-9 and TRBJ2-6; no reliable D call. Germline V CDR1 and CDR2: SEHNR, FQNEAQ (reference sequence). Trimming cost V 7 bases and J 1 base, with 8 bases left between them. This CDR3 spans 14 amino acids. CDR3 bases: TGTGCCAGCACCTCGTCATCTGGGGCCAACGTCCTGACTTTC. Its protein product is CASTSSSGANVLTF.